This TCR beta chain comes out of a study of control samples from healthy donors and cancer patients. The CDR3 extends over 20 amino acids. This table comes from immunoSEQ multiplex PCR, and its TCRdb copy is limited to in-frame clones, with some not included. The sample shows roughly 86,000 clones, approximately 90% of them seen only once. The J gene is TRBJ2-5, the V gene TRBV12-1; TRBD2 reflects the table's D call only, with no check against the DNA. TRBV12-1 is deemed a pseudogene. The sequenced sample was blood. The receptor comes from a woman aged 18-29 years in good health. The chain's CDR3 is CASSFKPGLAGGRHQETQYF. In nucleotides, the CDR3 is TGTGCCAGCAGCTTTAAGCCGGGACTAGCGGGGGGCCGACATCAAGAGACCCAGTACTTC.